The rows below give T cell receptor beta chains drawn from one sample of a study of vaccination and CD4 T cells after COVID-19. MiXCR was run by TCRdb on the PCR reads, yielding one entry per CDR3 protein. The repertoire holds under 25,000 distinct CDR3 sequences, roughly 67% seen once, with 7.6% in the top ten. Their antigen targets remain unknown. The sequencing sample was made of CD4+ T cells from blood, cultured in vitro. The receptor set was obtained from a human donor who had recovered from COVID-19. Each CDR3 is given with its conserved first and last residue. The D gene is left open where the match is weak. A clone size is listed for some rows: how often the clone was seen (once, few, many), or a class if it is expanded.

d_gene	j_gene	abundance	v_gene	CDR3nt	CDR3aa
-	TRBJ2-5	-	TRBV6-1	TGTGCCAGCTACCTCACGGGCAGGGGTTTGAAGACCCAGTACTTC	CASYLTGRGLKTQYF
-	TRBJ1-1	-	TRBV5-4	TGTGCCAGCAGCTTGGGGCCCTCCTCACGGGCATATGAAGCTTTCTTT	CASSLGPSSRAYEAFF
TRBD1	TRBJ2-5	-	TRBV7-2	TGTGCCAGCAGCTTCGACAGGGCCGGCGAGACCCAGTACTTC	CASSFDRAGETQYF
TRBD2	TRBJ2-7	-	TRBV10-3	TGTGCCATCAGTGAGTCAGGGACTAGTGTCCCCTCCTACGAGCAGTACTTC	CAISESGTSVPSYEQYF
-	TRBJ2-1	-	TRBV6-4	TGTGCCACACCGGGCGGCGATGAGCAGTTCTTC	CATPGGDEQFF
TRBD1	TRBJ1-2	few	TRBV20-1	TGCAGTGCTTCCCGGGACAGATCCTATGGCTACACCTTC	CSASRDRSYGYTF
-	TRBJ1-6	-	TRBV20-1	TGCAGTGCTAGACGTTCCGGGACGGAGAATTCACCCCTCCACTTT	CSARRSGTENSPLHF
-	TRBJ1-2	once	TRBV19	TGTGCCAGTAGTATAGAGGGGAACTATGGCTACACCTTC	CASSIEGNYGYTF
TRBD2	TRBJ2-1	-	TRBV9	TGTGCCAGCAGCCCGGGACTAGCGGGAGGGCCCCTCCAGTTCTTC	CASSPGLAGGPLQFF
-	TRBJ2-6	-	TRBV15	TGTGCCACCAGCGGGGGCGGAGCTGGGGCCAACGTCCTGACTTTC	CATSGGGAGANVLTF
-	TRBJ1-1	few	TRBV20-1	TGCAGTGCTGGGACCTTTCGGGGGGCTCAGGGGACTGAAGCTTTCTTT	CSAGTFRGAQGTEAFF
TRBD1	TRBJ1-5	few	TRBV7-2	TGTGCCAGCAGCCCAAGGGGGACAGTTAGCAATCAGCCCCAGCATTTT	CASSPRGTVSNQPQHF
-	TRBJ1-2	-	TRBV28	TGTGCCAGCACGAGCGATTCGAGGGGTGGCTACACCTTC	CASTSDSRGGYTF
-	TRBJ1-5	few	TRBV20-1	TGCAGTGCTCATTCGTCCTCCTATAGCAATCAGCCCCAGCATTTT	CSAHSSSYSNQPQHF
TRBD1	TRBJ1-1	few	TRBV2	TGTGCCAGCAGAAGGACAGGGGGTGCAAAACTTGAAGCTTTCTTT	CASRRTGGAKLEAFF
-	TRBJ2-7	once	TRBV7-8	TGTGCCAGCAGCCTTACTCGGGCCCTTTCCTACGAGCAGTACTTC	CASSLTRALSYEQYF
TRBD2	TRBJ2-3	-	TRBV7-3	TGTGCCAGCAGCTTATCGGCGGGAGGGAGCACAGATACGCAGTATTTT	CASSLSAGGSTDTQYF
-	TRBJ2-3	-	TRBV20-1	TGCAGTGCTAGAACCGAGTTAGGAGGAAAGAATTTT	CSARTELGGKNF
TRBD2	TRBJ2-3	once	TRBV7-7	TGTGCCAGCAGCCCCGGGACTAGCAGCACAGATACGCAGTATTTT	CASSPGTSSTDTQYF
-	TRBJ1-2	-	TRBV7-2	TGTGCCAGCAGCTTAGACCGAGGGGGGCCCTATGGCTACACCTTC	CASSLDRGGPYGYTF
-	TRBJ2-1	once	TRBV20-1	TGCAGTGCCAGACGGGCGGGATTATACGAGCAGTTCTTC	CSARRAGLYEQFF
TRBD1	TRBJ1-2	few	TRBV15	TGTGCCACCAGCAGAGATCAGGGGACAGGGAATGGCTACACCTTC	CATSRDQGTGNGYTF
-	TRBJ1-5	once	TRBV5-6	TGTGCCAGCAGTACCGGGACGGGGATTAATCAGCCCCAGCATTTT	CASSTGTGINQPQHF
-	TRBJ1-5	few	TRBV6-2/TRBV6-3	TGTGCCAGCAGTTACCAGGAGGGCAATCAGCCCCAGCATTTT	CASSYQEGNQPQHF
TRBD2	TRBJ2-3	once	TRBV7-2	TGTGCCAGCAGCTTACTTCCTAGCGGGGCCCGAGATACGCAGTATTTT	CASSLLPSGARDTQYF
TRBD2	TRBJ2-2	-	TRBV19	TGTGCCAGTAGAGCGGGAGGGCCTATGGACACCGGGGAGCTGTTTTTT	CASRAGGPMDTGELFF
-	TRBJ2-2	-	TRBV19	TGTGCCAGTAGTTTTCGAGGGAGGGGGACCCCCGGGGAGCTGTTTTTT	CASSFRGRGTPGELFF
TRBD1	TRBJ2-4	-	TRBV7-2	TGTGCCAACAGCTTAGAGACAGGGTATGGGGCCAAAAACATTCAGTACTTC	CANSLETGYGAKNIQYF
TRBD1	TRBJ1-2	-	TRBV7-9	TGTGCCAGCAGCCCACGGGACAGGAATGAGGGCTACACCTTC	CASSPRDRNEGYTF
-	TRBJ2-5	-	TRBV19	TGTGCCAGTAGTATAGGAGGGGGGAGCGGGACCCTCGAGACCCAGTACTTC	CASSIGGGSGTLETQYF
-	TRBJ1-1	-	TRBV5-6	TGTGCCAGCAGCGACTACAGTCGGGGCCCCGGCACTGAAGCTTTCTTT	CASSDYSRGPGTEAFF
-	TRBJ1-2	few	TRBV19	TGTGCCAGTAGTATGGTCGGTGGCTATGGCTACACCTTC	CASSMVGGYGYTF
-	TRBJ2-3	-	TRBV19	TGTGCCAGTAGTACAGAAACAGATACGCAGTATTTT	CASSTETDTQYF
-	TRBJ2-1	-	TRBV21-1	TGTGCCAGCAGCAAACCCCCGACTAGCGACAACGACAATGAGCAGTTCTTC	CASSKPPTSDNDNEQFF
-	TRBJ1-1	few	TRBV20-1	TGCAGTGCTGGGGGAGGGGGCACTGAAGCTTTCTTT	CSAGGGGTEAFF
-	TRBJ1-3	once	TRBV4-1	TGCGCCAGCAGCCCTCGCGGGGGAAAATACACCATATATTTT	CASSPRGGKYTIYF
TRBD2	TRBJ2-7	-	TRBV7-2	TGTGCCAGCAGCTACCGGACTAGCGGGACGTACGAGCAGTACTTC	CASSYRTSGTYEQYF
TRBD1	TRBJ1-5	-	TRBV12-3/TRBV12-4	TGTGCCAGCAGTCTAACGACAGGGGGCTATCAGCCCCAGCATTTT	CASSLTTGGYQPQHF
TRBD1	TRBJ1-2	-	TRBV28	TGTGCCAGCAGTTTACCGGGACAGAGAAACTATGGCTACACCTTC	CASSLPGQRNYGYTF
TRBD2	TRBJ2-2	-	TRBV7-2	TGTGCCAGCCGGCGGGGACTAGCGGGAGCGGGGGAGCTGTTTTTT	CASRRGLAGAGELFF
TRBD2	TRBJ2-2	once	TRBV7-7	TGTGCTAGCAGCTTGGCCCCCTGGGGGGCGGGAGGGCCGAACGGGGAGCTGTTTTTT	CASSLAPWGAGGPNGELFF
-	TRBJ1-5	-	TRBV2	TGTGCCAGCAAGAGGGTGAGCAATCAGCCCCAGCATTTT	CASKRVSNQPQHF
-	TRBJ2-5	-	TRBV5-1	TGCGCCAGCAGCTTGGCCTTGAGGAGAGCGGAGACCCAGTACTTC	CASSLALRRAETQYF